One T cell receptor beta chain is described in this entry. The data originate from a study of blood T cell repertoires in COVID-19. Authors' data handling: Estimated nucleated cell counts came from reference gene primer amplification. Libraries were prepared by immunoSEQ multiplex PCR; TCRdb keeps only in-frame clonotypes and omits some of them. That table is the source of V, J and clone size, and D and trimming were worked out from the DNA. The sample holds tens of thousands of clones; about four fifths are singletons and the top ten take roughly 5.6%. This CDR3 is built from 14 residues. V was pared by 3 bases and J by 1 base, with 11 bases between. CDR1 is SGHNT, CDR2 YYREEE, per germline (reference sequence).

The TCR was taken from a man aged 50 or older with active COVID-19. The rearrangement joins TRBV5-4 to TRBJ2-7, with D perhaps TRBD1 (6 bases). The sample taken for sequencing was peripheral blood. The CDR3 DNA sequence: TGTGCCAGCAGCTCCCCCGACAGGTCCTACGAGCAGTACTTC. This gives the protein CASSSPDRSYEQYF.